The 5 T cell receptor beta chains below all came from one sample that was sequenced in a study. Adaptor-ligated barcode primers were used to amplify TRBV12-4/TRBJ1-2 clonotypes. Via MiXCR, TCRdb re-called the multiplex PCR reads, giving one row per CDR3 protein. The data show 1,500 to 2,500 distinct CDR3 sequences, 1% to 1.5% seen once. Material: naive CD4+ T cells sorted from blood. The subset here: naive CD4+ T cells, CD4+CD45RA+CD25-. These receptor sequences come from a female donor with breast cancer.

This clonotype is medium-sized (0.01 to 0.1%) in the sample. The chain combines TRBV12-3 or TRBV12-4 with TRBJ1-2; no definite D call. V lost 3 bases, J lost 5 bases, and 10 bases lay in between. The CDR3 extends over 13 amino acids. The CDR3 loop reads CASSLRRSYGYTF. The CDR3 DNA sequence: TGTGCCAGCAGTTTGCGACGGTCTTATGGCTACACCTTC.

Judged by abundance, this clonotype is medium-sized. The chain carries TRBV12-3 or TRBV12-4 and TRBJ1-2; D gene unclear. The CDR3 covers 13 residues. V was clipped by 5 bases and J by 2 bases, with 9 bases between them. CDR3 residues: CASSQTANYGYTF. The CDR3 nucleotides read TGTGCCAGCAGTCAGACGGCGAACTATGGCTACACCTTC.

Judged by abundance, this clonotype is medium-sized. This chain joins TRBV12-3 or TRBV12-4 and TRBJ1-2; D uncertain. V lost 3 bases to trimming and J lost 1 base, with 9 bases between them. The CDR3 runs to 14 residues. DNA for the CDR3: TGTGCCAGCAGTTTCGCAGGAATTAACTATGGCTACACCTTC. Its protein product is CASSFAGINYGYTF.

This clonotype is large (0.1 to 1%). This chain joins TRBV12-3 or TRBV12-4 and TRBJ1-2; 8 bases agree with TRBD1. The CDR3 is made up of 13 amino acids. V shed 5 bases and J 4 bases; nucleotides not matched to a gene: 3. This CDR3 reads CASSLGQGYGYTF. CDR3 DNA sequence: TGTGCCAGCAGTCTCGGACAGGGCTATGGCTACACCTTC.

There are many counts of this clonotype. The chain uses TRBV12-3 or TRBV12-4 and TRBJ1-2; D remains ambiguous. The germline V and J ends were trimmed by 6 bases and 5 bases, with 10 bases remaining between them. The CDR3 totals 12 residues. The CDR3 coding sequence is TGTGCCAGCAGCCCAACTTCATATGGCTACACCTTC. It yields the protein CASSPTSYGYTF.